The sample holds many counts of the clone carrying this T cell receptor beta chain. The antigen is undetermined. Together with thyroid ultrasound, orbital computed tomography, serum thyroxine and TRAb, clinical symptoms were used for diagnoses. Trimming shortened V by 4 bases and J by 2 bases, and 11 bases separated the two germline ends. This CDR3 has 14 residues. Germline assignment: CDR1 SGHVS and CDR2 FNYEAQ. Regions amplified from RNA transcripts were the TCR beta CDR3 regions. Primed by the HTBI set, a first-round RT-PCR was run on the TCR CDR3. TCRdb reanalysed the multiplex PCR reads using MiXCR and keeps one entry per CDR3 protein. The sample lists roughly 500,000 distinct CDR3 sequences, 46% occurring once. The data stem from a study of T cells in Graves' hyperthyroidism and ophthalmopathy. The study, taken as a whole, reports: Progression to ophthalmopathy was predicted a median of 6.5 months early. Blood shared most expanded thyroid clonotypes above 0.001. Using 13 V-J features, a model discriminated ophthalmopathy from stable hyperthyroidism.

The sequencing input was peripheral blood or thyroid tissue (not recorded which). This receptor was identified in an adult woman with Graves' disease, either hyperthyroidism or ophthalmopathy (not recorded which). The V gene is TRBV7-6, the J gene TRBJ2-5; maybe TRBD1 (5 bases). The CDR3 region has the DNA TGTGCCAGCAGCTCCTTTAGGGGACAAGAGACCCAGTACTTC. Its translation: CASSSFRGQETQYF.